The 24 T cell receptor beta chains below all came from one sample that was sequenced in a study of Ad26.COV2.S vaccination and SARS-CoV-2 variants. Method: immunoSEQ multiplex PCR; TCRdb's copy keeps in-frame clones and lacks some. The sample has hundreds of thousands of clones, roughly 84% seen once. Specified treatment: around 19 received Ad26.COV2.S at low or high dose, single or two shots; several received placebo; per-sample allocation not given. Sample collection was performed on day 63 after the first vaccine or placebo injection. This material consisted of peripheral blood, taken in a trial of Ad26.COV2.S vaccine versus placebo. Every receptor here comes from a person aged 18 to 59 who received the Ad26.COV2.S COVID-19 vaccine or a placebo.

The CDR3 is CASSLLPDGAGELFF. CDR3 sequence (DNA): TGTGCCAGCAGCCTACTACCAGATGGGGCCGGGGAGCTGTTTTTT. This chain uses TRBV3-1 (or the pseudogene TRBV3-2) with TRBJ2-2, with unresolved D. V was shortened by 4 bases and J by 6 bases, with 15 bases between the two germline ends. The CDR3 covers 15 residues. The germline CDR1 and CDR2 sequences are LGHDT and YNNKEL (reference sequence).

The rearrangement links TRBV13 to TRBJ2-3; the match to TRBD2 covers 13 bases. The CDR3 extends over 17 amino acids. The germline V gene encodes CDR1 PRHDT and CDR2 FYEKMQ (reference sequence). V was clipped by 4 bases and J by 3 bases; unmatched bases: 7. CDR3 sequence: CASSYRTSGGLTDTQYF. CDR3 coding DNA: TGTGCCAGCAGCTATCGGACTAGCGGGGGCTTGACAGATACGCAGTATTTT.

The chain couples TRBV27 to TRBJ2-3; 9 positions agree with TRBD1. Germline V lookup: CDR1 MNHEY, CDR2 SMNVEV (reference sequence). The CDR3 totals 14 residues. The junction had 6 bases not matched to a gene; V was cut back by 6 bases and J by 5 bases. The CDR3 loop reads CASRGTGKGDTQYF. The CDR3 DNA reads TGTGCCAGCAGGGGGACAGGGAAAGGAGATACGCAGTATTTT.

In regard to this clone: At the DNA level, this CDR3 is encoded by other sequences in the same sample as well. The chain combines TRBV6-5 with TRBJ1-1; maybe TRBD1 (6 bases). CDR1 and CDR2 (germline): MNHEY, SVGAGI. The CDR3 extends over 12 amino acids. Trimming removed 2 bases at V and 6 bases at J, with 7 bases between. As DNA, the CDR3 is TGTGCCAGCAGTTACGAGGGGGCTGAAGCTTTCTTT. Its protein product is CASSYEGAEAFF.

CDR3 protein: CASSRDPRDSPLHF. CDR3 sequence (DNA): TGTGCCAGCAGCCGGGACCCTAGGGATTCACCCCTCCACTTT. The chain has TRBV6-5 and TRBJ1-6, with TRBD1 as a possible D gene (5 bases). This CDR3 has 14 amino acids. Germline CDR1 MNHEY, CDR2 SVGAGI. V lost 6 bases, J lost 8 bases, and 14 bases lay in between.

This chain's CDR3 is CASSLGGVGEQYF. CDR3 DNA sequence: TGTGCCAGCAGCTTAGGAGGGGTTGGCGAGCAGTACTTC. This chain joins TRBV7-9 and TRBJ2-7; D might be TRBD1 or TRBD2, each matching 5 bases. Germline lookup yields CDR1 SEHNR and CDR2 FQNEAQ (reference sequence). The CDR3 consists of 13 residues. V gave up 1 base and J gave up 6 bases, with 10 bases separating them.

V and J are TRBV18 and TRBJ2-5; TRBD2 matches at 9 bases. With V trimmed by 1 base and J by 2 bases, 8 bases remained unmatched. Germline loops: CDR1 KGHSH, CDR2 LQKENI. CDR3 size: 17 residues. The CDR3 DNA reads TGTGCCAGCTCACCACGGGGTAGCGGGGGCCCTCAAGAGACCCAGTACTTC. This sequence encodes CASSPRGSGGPQETQYF.

The J gene is TRBJ2-1, the V gene TRBV11-2, with a weak D call TRBD1 (6 bases). Germline loops: CDR1 SGHAT, CDR2 FQNNGV. The CDR3 runs to 16 residues. V lost 5 bases and J 8 bases, leaving 22 bases between the germline ends. The CDR3 DNA reads as TGTGCCAGCAGCACCCCGGGGACACCCCTGGGAGATGAGCAGTTCTTC. Translated: CASSTPGTPLGDEQFF.

The chain employs TRBV27 and TRBJ1-5; no definite D call. The CDR3 spans 14 residues. Germline assignment: CDR1 MNHEY and CDR2 SMNVEV (reference sequence). V shed 5 bases and J shed 6 bases, with 14 bases lying between them. This chain's CDR3 is CASSPVGSGQPQHF. The DNA for the CDR3 is TGTGCCAGCAGTCCAGTCGGGAGTGGTCAGCCCCAGCATTTT.

The CDR3 bases are TGTGCCAGCAGCGCCCTAAGCGGGGGGAGCACAGATACGCAGTATTTT. Its translation: CASSALSGGSTDTQYF. This chain joins TRBV9 and TRBJ2-3; TRBD2 matches 9 bases. This CDR3 has 16 amino acids. V dropped 3 bases and J dropped 0; count of bases not matched to a gene: 5. Looked up from germline, CDR1 is SGDLS and CDR2 is YYNGEE.

A few counts support this clone. The V call is TRBV7-2, the J call TRBJ1-2; 7 bases are shared with TRBD1. V lost 3 bases to trimming and J lost 1 base; unmatched junction nucleotides: 2. The germline gives CDR1 SGHTA, CDR2 FQGNSA. This CDR3 is 14 amino acids long. CDR3: CASSLTGFNYGYTF. For the CDR3, the DNA is TGTGCCAGCAGCTTGACAGGGTTTAACTATGGCTACACCTTC.

The CDR3 nucleotides are TGCGCCAGCAGCCAAAGGAGGGATGAGCAGTTCTTC. Encoded protein: CASSQRRDEQFF. V gene TRBV4-3 combines with J gene TRBJ2-1; D possibly corresponds to TRBD2 (6 bases). Trimming took off 2 bases at V and 8 bases at J, with 7 bases between the two ends. Germline CDR1 reads LGHNA; CDR2 reads YSLEER. This CDR3 region has 12 residues.

The rearrangement uses TRBV3-1 (or the pseudogene TRBV3-2) and TRBJ1-2, with D perhaps TRBD1 (5 bases). V lost 0 bases, J lost 4 bases, and 15 bases lay in between. This CDR3 contains 16 residues. Per the germline V gene, CDR1 is LGHDT and CDR2 is YNNKEL (reference sequence). This CDR3 reads CASSQEIAGDGYGYTF. CDR3 bases: TGTGCCAGCAGCCAAGAAATCGCGGGGGATGGCTATGGCTACACCTTC.

The chain is built from TRBV6-6 and TRBJ2-5; perhaps D is TRBD1 or TRBD2 (6 bases each). There are 14 residues in the CDR3. CDR1 MNHNY and CDR2 SVGAGI come from the germline V gene (reference sequence). V was clipped by 6 bases and J by 6 bases, with 17 bases between them. The CDR3 region has the DNA TGTGCCAGCAGCCCGGGGGCATTGTGGAAGACCCAGTACTTC. As protein: CASSPGALWKTQYF.

The chain's CDR3 is CATSPPMGEQYF. CDR3 in DNA: TGTGCCACCAGCCCCCCGATGGGAGAGCAGTACTTC. The rearrangement uses TRBV15 and TRBJ2-7; no reliable D call. Germline V CDR1 and CDR2: LNHNV, YYDKDF (reference sequence). V gave up 5 bases and J gave up 7 bases, with 12 bases separating them. This CDR3 is built from 12 residues.

The chain carries TRBV4-1 and TRBJ2-2; 9 bases line up with TRBD1. This CDR3 has 15 amino acids. Germline-derived CDR1 and CDR2 are MGHRA and YSYEKL. V shed 4 bases, J shed 4 bases, and the junction held 4 bases outside the gene matches. The CDR3 region has the DNA TGCGCCAGCAGCCTCGGACAGGGGCGCACCGGGGAGCTGTTTTTT. Translation: CASSLGQGRTGELFF.

The chain joins TRBV14 to TRBJ2-7, with TRBD1 matching over 11 bases. This CDR3 is built from 16 residues. The germline CDR1 and CDR2 sequences are SGHDN and FVKESK. Trimming took 2 bases from V and 7 from J; bases not matched to a gene: 10. CDR3: CASSQRTGGLVMEQYF. The CDR3 DNA reads TGTGCCAGCAGCCAAAGGACAGGGGGCTTGGTGATGGAGCAGTACTTC.

The chain combines TRBV19 with TRBJ1-2; 7 bases fit TRBD1. The V segment lost 5 bases and the J segment 3 bases; nucleotides outside the gene matches: 6. Germline V CDR1 and CDR2: LNHDA, SQIVND (reference sequence). The length of the CDR3 is 14 residues. As DNA, the CDR3 is TGTGCCAGTAGTTTACAGGGGCTCGACTATGGCTACACCTTC. It specifies CASSLQGLDYGYTF.

This sequence joins TRBV19 and TRBJ1-5, with 8 bases identical to TRBD1. This CDR3 is 15 amino acids long. Trimming at V came to 4 bases and at J to 3 bases, leaving 5 bases not matched to a gene. The germline V gene encodes CDR1 LNHDA and CDR2 SQIVND (reference sequence). The CDR3 sequence: CASSTPGQANQPQHF. The CDR3 DNA reads TGTGCCAGTAGTACGCCGGGACAGGCCAATCAGCCCCAGCATTTT.

The chain joins TRBV6-5 to TRBJ1-2; D is uncertain. Per the germline V gene, CDR1 is MNHEY and CDR2 is SVGAGI. Trimming shortened V by 7 bases and J by 14 bases, and 17 bases separated the two germline ends. CDR3 length: 11 amino acids. The CDR3 DNA follows: TGTGCCAGCAAAAAGGACGGCATTTGTACCTTC. Its translation is CASKKDGICTF.

The genes are TRBV12-3 or TRBV12-4 and TRBJ1-1, with D possibly TRBD1 on 5 matching bases. V was trimmed by 9 bases and J by 1 base, leaving 12 bases between them. CDR3 size: 13 residues. CDR3 sequence reads: CASSSQGNTEAFF. The CDR3 DNA sequence: TGTGCCAGTTCCAGCCAGGGGAACACTGAAGCTTTCTTT.

In its sample, this clone was seen once. This sequence joins TRBV6-5 and TRBJ1-4; 8 nucleotides align to TRBD1. The CDR3 is 16 residues long. Germline CDR1 reads MNHEY; CDR2 reads SVGAGI. The ends lost 0 bases at V and 8 bases at J; junction bases unmatched: 8. CDR3 amino acids: CASSYSGGTGHEKLFF. DNA for the CDR3: TGTGCCAGCAGTTACTCGGGAGGGACAGGTCACGAAAAACTGTTTTTT.

V is TRBV20-1 and J is TRBJ2-5, with D perhaps assigned TRBD1 or TRBD2 (5 bases each). The V gene lost 3 bases and the J gene lost 5 bases, with 19 bases spanning the gap. Germline assignment: CDR1 DFQATT and CDR2 SNEGSKA (reference sequence). This CDR3 region has 15 residues. In DNA form, the CDR3 reads TGCAGTGCTAGTAAGGGACCTACTTTTGGGGAGACCCAGTACTTC. This sequence encodes CSASKGPTFGETQYF.

The J gene is TRBJ1-4, the V gene TRBV5-4; a weak D match, TRBD1 (6 bases). CDR3 length: 17 amino acids. Germline loops: CDR1 SGHNT, CDR2 YYREEE (reference sequence). V shed 4 bases and J shed 2 bases, with 18 bases lying between them. The CDR3 DNA is TGTGCCAGCAGCCAAGGGACACCTGGACTTACTAATGAAAAACTGTTTTTT. Translating gives CASSQGTPGLTNEKLFF.